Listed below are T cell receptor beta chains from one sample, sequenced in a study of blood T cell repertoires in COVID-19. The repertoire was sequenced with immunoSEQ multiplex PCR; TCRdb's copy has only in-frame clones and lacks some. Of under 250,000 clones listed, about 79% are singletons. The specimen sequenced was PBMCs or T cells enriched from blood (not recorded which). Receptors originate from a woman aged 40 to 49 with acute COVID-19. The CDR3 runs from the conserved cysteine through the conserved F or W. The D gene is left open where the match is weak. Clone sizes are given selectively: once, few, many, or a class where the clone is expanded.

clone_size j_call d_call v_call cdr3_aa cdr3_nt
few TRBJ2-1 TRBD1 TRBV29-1 CSVRTGGYNEQFF TGCAGCGTGCGGACAGGGGGATACAATGAGCAGTTCTTC
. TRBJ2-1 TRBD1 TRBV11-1 CASSLGGQGSELQFF TGTGCCAGCAGCTTAGGGGGACAGGGGTCTGAGCTTCAGTTCTTC
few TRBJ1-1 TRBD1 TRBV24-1 CATRAGGMNTEAFF TGTGCCACCAGGGCAGGGGGCATGAACACTGAAGCTTTCTTT
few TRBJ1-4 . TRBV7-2 CASSLQAGVTNEKLFF TGTGCCAGCAGCTTACAAGCAGGGGTGACTAATGAAAAACTGTTTTTT
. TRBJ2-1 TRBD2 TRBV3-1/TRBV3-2 CASSQPGTSGTRSSYNEQFF TGTGCCAGCAGCCAACCCGGGACTAGCGGGACCCGGAGCTCCTACAATGAGCAGTTCTTC
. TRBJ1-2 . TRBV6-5 CASRKRGVDYGYTF TGTGCCAGCAGAAAACGGGGGGTTGACTATGGCTACACCTTC
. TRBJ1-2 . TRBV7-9 CASSPIDSSLGYTF TGTGCCAGCAGCCCGATAGACAGTTCCCTGGGCTACACCTTC
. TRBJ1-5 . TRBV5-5 CASSLYVQDSTRVRHQPQHF TGTGCCAGCAGCTTGTATGTCCAAGACAGTACGCGTGTGAGGCATCAGCCCCAGCATTTT
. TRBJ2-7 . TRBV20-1 CSVEWGDEQYF TGCAGTGTTGAATGGGGGGACGAGCAGTACTTC
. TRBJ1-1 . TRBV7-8 CASSLVEGNRANTEAFF TGTGCCAGCAGCTTAGTGGAAGGGAACAGGGCGAACACTGAAGCTTTCTTT
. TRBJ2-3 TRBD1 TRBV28 CASRGQGFPDTQYF TGTGCCAGCAGGGGACAGGGGTTTCCAGATACGCAGTATTTT
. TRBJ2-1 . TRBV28 CASSFFGFEQFF TGTGCCAGCAGTTTTTTCGGTTTTGAGCAGTTCTTC
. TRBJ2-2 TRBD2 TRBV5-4 CASSLAGLAGGELFF TGTGCCAGCAGCCTCGCGGGACTAGCTGGCGGGGAGCTGTTTTTT
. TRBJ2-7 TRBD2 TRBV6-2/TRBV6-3 CASSKQRGGTYEQYF TGTGCCAGCAGTAAGCAGCGGGGGGGCACCTACGAGCAGTACTTC
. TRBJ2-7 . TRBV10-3 CAISERGFTYEQYF TGTGCCATCAGTGAAAGGGGGTTCACCTACGAGCAGTACTTC
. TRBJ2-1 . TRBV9 CASSEAGNSYNEQFF TGTGCCAGCAGCGAAGCGGGTAACTCCTACAATGAGCAGTTCTTC
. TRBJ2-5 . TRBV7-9 CASSFNTASQETQYF TGTGCCAGCAGCTTCAATACAGCTTCTCAAGAGACCCAGTACTTC
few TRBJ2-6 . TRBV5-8 CASSFGSGTTGANVLTF TGTGCCAGCAGCTTCGGGTCCGGTACGACTGGGGCCAACGTCCTGACTTTC
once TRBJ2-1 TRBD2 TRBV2 CASRTSSGMRNEQFF TGTGCCAGCAGAACCTCTAGCGGGATGCGTAATGAGCAGTTCTTC
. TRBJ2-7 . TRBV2 CASGGYYEQYF TGTGCCAGCGGCGGATACTACGAGCAGTACTTC
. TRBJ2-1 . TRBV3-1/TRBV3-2 CASSQRVNEQFF TGTGCCAGCAGCCAACGCGTGAATGAGCAGTTCTTC
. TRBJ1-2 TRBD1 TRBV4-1 CASSQERQGSYTF TGCGCCAGCAGCCAAGAAAGACAGGGAAGCTACACCTTC
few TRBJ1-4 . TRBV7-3 CASSFRRTRGILFF TGTGCCAGCAGCTTCAGACGGACGAGGGGGATACTGTTTTTT
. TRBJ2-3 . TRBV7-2 CASSLAYTDTQYF TGTGCCAGCAGCTTAGCGTATACAGATACGCAGTATTTT
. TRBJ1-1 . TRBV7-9 CASRLTANTEAFF TGTGCCAGCCGATTGACAGCGAACACTGAAGCTTTCTTT
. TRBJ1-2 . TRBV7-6 CASSLTQNPNYGYTF TGTGCCAGCAGCTTAACGCAGAACCCTAACTATGGCTACACCTTC